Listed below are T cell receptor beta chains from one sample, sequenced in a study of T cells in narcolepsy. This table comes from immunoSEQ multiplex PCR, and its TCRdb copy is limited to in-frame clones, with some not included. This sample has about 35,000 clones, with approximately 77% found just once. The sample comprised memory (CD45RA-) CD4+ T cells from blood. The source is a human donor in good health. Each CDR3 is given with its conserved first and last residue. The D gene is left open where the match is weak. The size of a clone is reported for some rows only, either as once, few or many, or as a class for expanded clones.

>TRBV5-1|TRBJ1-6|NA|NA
CASSLDPDYNSPLHF
TGCGCCAGCAGCTTGGATCCAGACTATAATTCACCCCTCCACTTT
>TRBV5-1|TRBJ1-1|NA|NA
CASSLDRLRETEAFF
TGCGCCAGCAGCTTGGACAGGCTAAGGGAAACTGAAGCTTTCTTT
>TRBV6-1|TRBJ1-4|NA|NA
CASSDRVFNEKLFF
TGTGCCAGCAGTGATCGGGTCTTTAATGAAAAACTGTTTTTT
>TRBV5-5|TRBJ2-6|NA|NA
CASSLAPRNSGANVLTF
TGTGCCAGCAGCTTGGCGCCAAGGAACTCTGGGGCCAACGTCCTGACTTTC
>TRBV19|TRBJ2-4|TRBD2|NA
CASSILAGGPSKNIQYF
TGTGCCAGTAGTATTTTAGCGGGAGGGCCAAGCAAAAACATTCAGTACTTC
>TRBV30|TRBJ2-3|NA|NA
CAWSKGDTQYF
TGTGCCTGGAGTAAAGGTGATACGCAGTATTTT
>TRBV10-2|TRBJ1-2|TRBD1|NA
CASSVRGDVYTF
TGCGCCAGCAGTGTCAGGGGGGACGTCTACACCTTC
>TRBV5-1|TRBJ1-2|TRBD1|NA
CASSIQTGHSYGYTF
TGCGCCAGCAGCATACAGACAGGGCACTCCTATGGCTACACCTTC
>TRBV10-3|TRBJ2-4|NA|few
CAIGAGPTGAKNIQYF
TGTGCCATCGGTGCGGGCCCCACTGGAGCCAAAAACATTCAGTACTTC
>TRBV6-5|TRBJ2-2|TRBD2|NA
CASRRAGGGTGELFF
TGTGCCAGCAGAAGAGCGGGGGGAGGGACCGGGGAGCTGTTTTTT
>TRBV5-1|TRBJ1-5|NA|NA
CASSREGMGNQPQHF
TGCGCCAGCAGCAGGGAAGGAATGGGCAATCAGCCCCAGCATTTT
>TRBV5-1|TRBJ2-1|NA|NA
CASSDGQPPYNEQFF
TGCGCCAGCAGCGATGGACAGCCACCCTACAATGAGCAGTTCTTC
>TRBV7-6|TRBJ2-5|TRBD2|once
CASSVSGSSRRVPTYQETQYF
TGTGCCAGCAGCGTTAGCGGGAGTTCACGTAGGGTACCTACGTACCAAGAGACCCAGTACTTC
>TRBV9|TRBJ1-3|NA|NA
CASSVGTVEGNTIYF
TGTGCCAGCAGCGTAGGGACAGTGGAAGGAAACACCATATATTTT
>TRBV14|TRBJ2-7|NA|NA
CASSQRQGTYYEQYF
TGTGCCAGCAGCCAACGGCAGGGGACGTACTACGAGCAGTACTTC
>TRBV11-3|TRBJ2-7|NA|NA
CASSLTGFMEQYF
TGTGCCAGCAGCCTCACAGGGTTTATGGAGCAGTACTTC
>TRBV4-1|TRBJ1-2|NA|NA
CASSHGRLHYGYTF
TGCGCCAGCAGCCACGGACGGCTCCACTATGGCTACACCTTC
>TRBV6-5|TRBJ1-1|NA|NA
CASSEWQGREAFF
TGTGCCAGCAGTGAGTGGCAGGGCCGCGAAGCTTTCTTT
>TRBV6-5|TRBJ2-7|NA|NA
CASSYLADYEQYF
TGTGCCAGCAGTTACTTAGCAGACTACGAGCAGTACTTC
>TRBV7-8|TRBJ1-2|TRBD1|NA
CASSLLQGAYGYTF
TGTGCCAGCAGCTTATTGCAGGGGGCCTATGGCTACACCTTC
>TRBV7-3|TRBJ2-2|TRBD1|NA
CASSPKGDRVAGELFF
TGTGCCAGCAGCCCAAAGGGGGACAGGGTTGCCGGGGAGCTGTTTTTT
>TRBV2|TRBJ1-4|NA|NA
CASSDPGGEKLFF
TGTGCCAGCAGTGACCCAGGAGGGGAAAAACTGTTTTTT
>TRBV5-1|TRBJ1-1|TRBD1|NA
CASSFLEGQGEAFF
TGCGCCAGCAGCTTCCTCGAGGGACAGGGTGAAGCTTTCTTT
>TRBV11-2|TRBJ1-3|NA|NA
CASSLDRRGSAGNTIYF
TGTGCCAGCAGCTTAGATAGGCGGGGTTCGGCTGGAAACACCATATATTTT
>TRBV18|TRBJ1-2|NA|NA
CASSPPTRQDYGYTF
TGTGCCAGCTCACCACCGACCCGGCAGGACTATGGCTACACCTTC
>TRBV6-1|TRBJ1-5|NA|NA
CASREWRGNQPQHF
TGTGCCAGCAGAGAGTGGCGCGGCAATCAGCCCCAGCATTTT
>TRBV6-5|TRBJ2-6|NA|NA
CASSYSISGANVLTF
TGTGCCAGCAGTTACTCGATCTCTGGGGCCAACGTCCTGACTTTC
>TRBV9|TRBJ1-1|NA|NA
CASSPGTLGNTEAFF
TGTGCCAGCAGCCCAGGGACATTGGGGAACACTGAAGCTTTCTTT
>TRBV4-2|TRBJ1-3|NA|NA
CASSQEAISGNTIYF
TGTGCCAGCAGCCAAGAAGCAATCTCTGGAAACACCATATATTTT
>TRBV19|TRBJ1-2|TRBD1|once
CASVKGTGLNYGYTF
TGTGCCAGCGTAAAAGGGACAGGGCTCAACTATGGCTACACCTTC
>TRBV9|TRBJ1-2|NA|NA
CASMGWAPRAYTF
TGTGCCAGCATGGGGTGGGCCCCCCGTGCCTACACCTTC
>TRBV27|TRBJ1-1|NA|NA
CASQTSQGAGEAFF
TGTGCCAGCCAAACATCACAGGGTGCGGGTGAAGCTTTCTTT
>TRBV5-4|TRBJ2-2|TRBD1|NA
CASSQERQGASNTGELFF
TGTGCCAGCAGCCAAGAACGGCAGGGGGCCTCGAACACCGGGGAGCTGTTTTTT
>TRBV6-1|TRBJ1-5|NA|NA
CASVSGTLVNQPQHF
TGTGCCAGTGTCTCCGGGACTCTAGTGAATCAGCCCCAGCATTTT
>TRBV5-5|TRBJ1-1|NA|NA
CASSNHRRRSYADTEAFF
TGTGCCAGCAGCAACCACAGAAGGCGTTCCTATGCGGACACTGAAGCTTTCTTT
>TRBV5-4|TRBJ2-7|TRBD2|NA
CASSSGTSGRNTDGQYF
TGTGCCAGCAGCTCTGGGACTAGCGGGAGAAACACGGACGGGCAGTACTTC
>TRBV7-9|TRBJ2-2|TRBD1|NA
CASSVGTGSSTGELFF
TGTGCCAGCAGCGTAGGGACAGGGTCAAGCACCGGGGAGCTGTTTTTT
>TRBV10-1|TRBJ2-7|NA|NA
CASSEGERDEQYF
TGCGCCAGCAGTGAAGGGGAAAGGGACGAGCAGTACTTC
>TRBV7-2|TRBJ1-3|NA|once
CASSLVRGNTIYF
TGTGCCAGCAGCTTAGTGAGGGGAAACACCATATATTTT
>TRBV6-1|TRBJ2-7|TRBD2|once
CASMRAGGYEQYF
TGTGCCAGCATGAGGGCGGGAGGATACGAGCAGTACTTC
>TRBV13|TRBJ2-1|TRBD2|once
CASSLLAGGGYNEQFF
TGTGCCAGCAGCTTACTGGCGGGGGGTGGATACAATGAGCAGTTCTTC
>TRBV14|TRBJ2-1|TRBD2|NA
CASSLGTSGRAAYNEQFF
TGTGCCAGCAGTCTCGGGACTAGCGGGAGGGCCGCCTACAATGAGCAGTTCTTC
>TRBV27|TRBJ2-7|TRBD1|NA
CASSPYRRDRSSYEQYF
TGTGCCAGCAGTCCATATCGGAGGGACAGGAGCTCCTACGAGCAGTACTTC
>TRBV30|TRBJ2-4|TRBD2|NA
CAWRASGGINIQYF
TGTGCCTGGAGGGCTAGCGGGGGGATAAACATTCAGTACTTC
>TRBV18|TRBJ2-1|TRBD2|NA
CASSPPAGAGNEQFF
TGTGCCAGCTCACCACCAGCGGGGGCCGGAAATGAGCAGTTCTTC
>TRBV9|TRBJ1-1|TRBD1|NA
CASSPWTGQNTEAFF
TGTGCCAGCAGCCCGTGGACAGGGCAAAACACTGAAGCTTTCTTT
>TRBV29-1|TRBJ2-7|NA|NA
CSVSRGAHEQYF
TGCAGCGTTTCCAGGGGAGCCCACGAGCAGTACTTC